This T cell receptor (beta chain) comes out of a study of molecular identifiers for immune sequencing clone quantification. Across the study: Naive CD8 cell RNA, from about 20,000 or 100,000 cells, was split five ways in replicates, with four sequenced.

The sorting of naive CD8 T cells used the CD8+CD4-CCR7+CD45RA+ phenotype. This CDR3 has 13 amino acids. Germline V lookup: CDR1 GTSNPN, CDR2 SVGIG (reference sequence). V was pared by 5 bases and J by 4 bases, with 12 bases between. TCR libraries were built in bulk with a published protocol and specific TCR primers. TCRdb re-called the PCR reads through MiXCR, storing one row per CDR3 protein. The sample lists hundreds of thousands of distinct CDR3 sequences; about 25% were seen once. To note about this clonotype: As yet, its antigen is unknown.

Study findings and constraints: Because of identical TCR molecules sharing a barcode, sizes of highly expanded clones could be underestimated.

Sequencing was done on a sample of naive CD8+ T cells from blood, with Jurkat cell RNA spiked in. The subset: FACS-sorted CD8+CD4-CCR7+CD45RA+ naive T cells. The origin of this receptor is a human donor in good health. Some libraries in this study had Jurkat cell RNA spiked in. J is TRBJ1-3 and V is TRBV30, with D maybe TRBD1 (5 bases). CDR3 nucleotides: TGTGCCTGGCGGGGGGGGAACGGAAACACCATATATTTT. This codes for CAWRGGNGNTIYF. Full variable domain (missing parts from reference TRBV30 and TRBJ1-3): SQTIHQWPATLVQPVGSPLSLECTVEGTSNPNLYWYRQAAGRGLQLLFYSVGIGQISSEVPQNLSASRPQDRQFILSSKKLLLSDSGFYLCAWRGGNGNTIYFGEGSWLTVV.